Shown below are 32 T cell receptor beta chains from a single sample sequenced in a study of blood T cells in healthy people across ages. Together with a sample-barcoded 5' primer, a J-beta primer mix was included in a second PCR lasting roughly 6 to 12 cycles. TCRdb reanalysed the 5' RACE reads using MiXCR and keeps one entry per CDR3 protein. The repertoire holds 380,000 or so distinct CDR3 sequences, with 45% to 65% as singletons. The sample comprised blood. The receptors were gathered from a man in his 60s in good health.

This chain joins TRBV6-4 and TRBJ1-6, with a possible D match to TRBD1 (5 bases). V was shortened by 0 bases and J by 8 bases, with 8 bases between the two germline ends. Germline V gene lookup returns CDR1 MRHNA and CDR2 SNTAGT. The CDR3 has 14 residues. The chain's CDR3 is CASSDSLGDSPLHF. DNA of the CDR3: TGTGCCAGCAGTGACTCATTGGGGGATTCACCCCTCCACTTT.

CDR3 amino acids: CSAQGGPVNYGYTF. CDR3 sequence (DNA): TGCAGCGCCCAAGGGGGACCAGTAAACTATGGCTACACCTTC. The chain links TRBV29-1 to TRBJ1-2, with TRBD1 as a possible D gene (6 bases). Trimming removed 7 bases at V and 2 bases at J, with 17 bases between. The CDR3 extends over 14 amino acids. The germline CDR1 and CDR2 sequences are SQVTM and ANQGSEA.

The chain uses TRBV12-3 or TRBV12-4 and TRBJ1-2, with a weak D call TRBD1 (5 bases). With 6 bases removed from V and 6 bases from J, the gap between germline ends came to 14 bases. There are 13 residues in the CDR3. This CDR3 is CASRKDTINGYTF. The CDR3 coding sequence is TGTGCCAGCAGAAAGGACACGATTAATGGCTACACCTTC.

This chain links TRBV20-1 with TRBJ2-7; perhaps TRBD1 as D (5 bases). Germline loops: CDR1 DFQATT, CDR2 SNEGSKA (reference sequence). V shed 5 bases and J shed 0 bases, with 8 bases lying between them. This CDR3 is built from 12 residues. The CDR3 DNA sequence: TGCAGTGCTCCGGACAACTCCTACGAGCAGTACTTC. Encoded protein: CSAPDNSYEQYF.

The chain is built from TRBV7-2 and TRBJ1-2; D might be TRBD1 (5 bases). Trimming took 4 bases from V and 5 from J, leaving 20 bases between them. CDR3 length: 16 amino acids. The germline V gene encodes CDR1 SGHTA and CDR2 FQGNSA. The CDR3 loop reads CASSSRQGGALYGYTF. The CDR3 bases are TGTGCCAGCAGCTCCCGGCAGGGTGGGGCTCTATATGGCTACACCTTC.

This clonotype was picked up a small number of times. The chain carries TRBV29-1 and TRBJ2-1, with TRBD2 identical over 8 bases. Per germline, CDR1 SQVTM and CDR2 ANQGSEA. Losses at the gene ends were 4 bases for V and 10 bases for J; bases not matched to a gene: 6. This CDR3 region has 12 residues. For the CDR3, the DNA is TGCAGCGTTGGGACTAGCCGAGTGGAGCAGTTCTTC. Translated: CSVGTSRVEQFF.

In this sample, this clonotype turned up many times. A much larger clone differs by one base, so this may be a read error. V and J are TRBV6-2 or TRBV6-3 and TRBJ2-1; D is perhaps TRBD1 or TRBD2 (5 bases each). The germline V and J ends were trimmed by 2 bases and 6 bases, with 11 bases remaining between them. The CDR3 runs to 14 residues. Germline V CDR1 and CDR2: MNHEY, SVGEGT. This CDR3 is CASSYGGDPNEQFF. The DNA of the CDR3 is TGTGCCAGCAGTTACGGGGGAGATCCCAATGAGCAGTTCTTC.

In this sample, this clonotype turned up many times. The V call is TRBV5-4, the J call TRBJ2-3; no clear D. The CDR3 extends over 14 amino acids. V lost 2 bases and J lost 3, with 10 bases in between. Looked up from germline, CDR1 is SGHNT and CDR2 is YYREEE (reference sequence). The CDR3 is CASSLAGPTDTQYF. CDR3 coding DNA: TGTGCCAGCAGCTTAGCTGGGCCGACAGATACGCAGTATTTT.

V gene TRBV6-1 combines with J gene TRBJ1-5; D is ambiguous. Germline V gene data show CDR1 as MNHNS and CDR2 as SASEGT. The CDR3 runs to 15 residues. V dropped 2 bases and J dropped 0 bases, with 8 bases sitting between them. The CDR3 DNA follows: TGTGCCAGCAGTGAATCGGTATATAGCAATCAGCCCCAGCATTTT. Translating it yields CASSESVYSNQPQHF.

This clonotype has more than one count but fewer than ten. The junction departs from germline at one end; a sequencing error may be responsible. The V gene is TRBV7-7, the J gene TRBJ1-4, with a weak D call TRBD1 (5 bases). Looked up from germline, CDR1 is SSHAT and CDR2 is FNYEAQ (reference sequence). The CDR3 is 15 residues long. CDR3 region: CASSLARGKNEKLFF. Written as DNA, the CDR3 is TGTGCTAGCAGCTTAGCCCGGGGGAAGAATGAAAAACTGTTTTTT.

This clonotype turned up a few times. V usage is TRBV6-2 or TRBV6-3 and J usage is TRBJ2-7; tentatively, D is TRBD1 (6 bases). Trimming took off 4 bases at V and 2 bases at J, with 9 bases between the two ends. Germline V CDR1 and CDR2: MNHEY, SVGEGT. The CDR3 covers 13 residues. In DNA, the CDR3 is TGTGCCAGCAGTTCGACAGGCGCCTACGAGCAGTACTTC. The encoded protein is CASSSTGAYEQYF.

In this sample, this clonotype turned up once. The chain is built from TRBV10-3 and TRBJ2-7; maybe TRBD2 (5 bases). The V and J ends lost 7 bases and 1 base respectively, with 11 bases between them. The CDR3 sequence is 13 residues long. In germline, CDR1 is ENHRY, CDR2 SYGVKD. The CDR3 loop reads CAITDGMSYEQYF. The CDR3 region has the DNA TGTGCCATCACCGACGGGATGTCCTACGAGCAGTACTTC.

This chain links TRBV6-2 or TRBV6-3 with TRBJ2-3; D is uncertain. CDR1 and CDR2 (germline): MNHEY, SVGEGT. The CDR3 has 12 residues. The V end lost 6 bases, the J end lost 14 bases, and 18 bases lay between the germline ends. The CDR3 sequence: CASSDQVFVSYF. CDR3 DNA: TGTGCCAGCAGCGATCAGGTTTTTGTCTCGTATTTT.

This rearrangement joins TRBV27 to TRBJ1-4; no firm D call. The CDR3 loop spans 14 amino acids. Trimming cost V 3 bases and J 8 bases, with 13 bases left between them. Germline values: CDR1 MNHEY, CDR2 SMNVEV (reference sequence). The CDR3 sequence is CASSFRVGREKLFF. The CDR3, as DNA: TGTGCCAGCAGTTTTAGAGTCGGGAGGGAAAAACTGTTTTTT.

This clonotype was counted between two and nine times. J is TRBJ1-4 and V is TRBV5-6; TRBD1 is a possible D gene (6 bases). The CDR3 has 13 residues. V lost 0 bases, J lost 6 bases, and 6 bases lay in between. Germline CDR1 is SGHDT and CDR2 is YYEEEE. The CDR3 bases are TGTGCCAGCAGCTTGGGACAGGATGAAAAACTGTTTTTT. This codes for CASSLGQDEKLFF.

CDR3 loop: CASSQRQGTDTQYF. The CDR3 DNA follows: TGTGCCAGCAGCCAACGACAGGGCACAGATACGCAGTATTTT. The chain combines TRBV11-2 with TRBJ2-3; the D gene is possibly TRBD1 (6 bases). Trimming took 5 bases from V and 1 from J, leaving 10 bases between them. Germline values: CDR1 SGHAT, CDR2 FQNNGV. This CDR3 spans 14 amino acids.

This clonotype was observed at least ten times. The V call is TRBV7-2, the J call TRBJ2-5; 7 bases are shared with TRBD1. The CDR3 totals 13 residues. J lost 2 bases, V lost 5 bases, and 2 bases had no gene match. Germline loops: CDR1 SGHTA, CDR2 FQGNSA. CDR3 sequence: CASSGGQQETQYF. In DNA form, the CDR3 reads TGTGCCAGCAGCGGGGGACAGCAAGAGACCCAGTACTTC.

The J gene is TRBJ2-7, the V gene TRBV28, with 8 bases fitting TRBD2. From germline, CDR1 is MDHEN and CDR2 SYDVKM. CDR3 length equals 16 residues. Germline trimming cut 3 bases from V and 2 bases from J; bases unmatched to any gene: 9. CDR3 DNA sequence: TGTGCCAGCAGTTTCCGGGGCGGGAGGCCTCCCTACGAGCAGTACTTC. Amino acids: CASSFRGGRPPYEQYF.

There are many counts of this clonotype. This chain joins TRBV28 and TRBJ2-7; tentatively, D is TRBD1 (5 bases). Looked up from germline, CDR1 is MDHEN and CDR2 is SYDVKM. Trimming pared 7 bases from V and 5 bases from J, leaving 9 bases between. The CDR3 is made up of 11 amino acids. CDR3 DNA: TGTGCCAGCACAGGGTACCACGAGCAGTACTTC. Its translation: CASTGYHEQYF.

A single count supports this clonotype. J is TRBJ2-7 and V is TRBV27; 10 nucleotides line up with TRBD1. The CDR3 length is 16 residues. Germline V gene sequence: CDR1 MNHEY, CDR2 SMNVEV (reference sequence). V trimming: 4 bases; J trimming: 6 bases; junction bases outside the gene matches: 12. CDR3 region: CASSSPGTGETGEQYF. In DNA form, the CDR3 reads TGTGCCAGCAGTTCGCCCGGGACAGGGGAGACGGGCGAGCAGTACTTC.

The chain is built from TRBV20-1 and TRBJ1-4; no definite D call. Trimming took 3 bases from V and 2 from J, leaving 13 bases between them. From germline, CDR1 is DFQATT and CDR2 SNEGSKA (reference sequence). This CDR3 has 15 residues. CDR3 nucleotide sequence: TGCAGTGCTAGTGAGGAAGCCAGGACTAATGAAAAACTGTTTTTT. Its translation is CSASEEARTNEKLFF.

The chain combines TRBV4-3 with TRBJ2-1; unclear D gene. The CDR3 has 15 amino acids. The V end was cut by 0 bases, the J end by 7 bases, with 13 bases between. Germline values: CDR1 LGHNA, CDR2 YSLEER. The CDR3 sequence: CASSQDLGKWNEQFF. For the CDR3, the DNA is TGCGCCAGCAGCCAAGATCTGGGGAAGTGGAATGAGCAGTTCTTC.

The genes are TRBV11-2 and TRBJ2-4; D is unresolved. Trimming removed 5 bases at V and 7 bases at J, with 12 bases between. This CDR3 is 13 amino acids long. CDR1 and CDR2 from the germline V gene are SGHAT and FQNNGV. The CDR3 region is CASSVVRSNIQYF. CDR3 DNA sequence: TGTGCCAGCAGCGTAGTCAGAAGTAACATTCAGTACTTC.

This clonotype was observed at least ten times. J is TRBJ2-5 and V is TRBV28; no firm D call. This CDR3 is 16 amino acids long. V shed 7 bases and J shed 5 bases, with 23 bases lying between them. Germline lookup yields CDR1 MDHEN and CDR2 SYDVKM. The CDR3 sequence is CASNPSARARRETQYF. In nucleotides, the CDR3 is TGTGCCAGCAATCCTTCCGCCCGGGCCCGACGGGAGACCCAGTACTTC.

The genes are TRBV29-1 and TRBJ2-1; D may match TRBD1 or TRBD2 (5 bases each). The V and J ends lost 8 bases and 6 bases respectively, with 17 bases between them. Germline assignment: CDR1 SQVTM and CDR2 ANQGSEA. The CDR3 sequence is 13 residues long. The CDR3 here is CSYRDPKVNEQFF. The CDR3 DNA is TGCAGCTACCGGGACCCCAAGGTCAATGAGCAGTTCTTC.

Points on this clonotype: One end of the junction varies from germline; a read error may be responsible. Written as DNA, the CDR3 is TGTGCCAGCGGTTTCCGGGAGATCGAGCAGTACTTC. Translating gives CASGFREIEQYF. The chain links TRBV28 to TRBJ2-7; tentative D call: TRBD2 (6 bases). The CDR3 contains 12 residues. Per germline, CDR1 MDHEN and CDR2 SYDVKM.

V gene TRBV20-1 combines with J gene TRBJ1-1; D gene unclear. The CDR3 has 14 residues. Deletions cut 1 base from V and 8 bases from J, with 17 bases between. CDR1 DFQATT and CDR2 SNEGSKA come from the germline V gene (reference sequence). This CDR3 is CSARGRPPRFEAFF. Written as DNA, the CDR3 is TGCAGTGCTAGAGGGAGGCCGCCCAGGTTCGAAGCTTTCTTT.

This sequence joins TRBV7-9 and TRBJ2-1; 10 nucleotides agree with TRBD2. Germline V lookup: CDR1 SEHNR, CDR2 FQNEAQ (reference sequence). CDR3 length: 15 amino acids. The ends lost 0 bases at V and 7 bases at J; junction bases unmatched: 3. CDR3 nucleotide sequence: TGTGCCAGCAGCTTAGCGCTAGCGGGAGTGAATGAGCAGTTCTTC. Its translation is CASSLALAGVNEQFF.

This clonotype came up a few times. The chain has TRBV9 and TRBJ2-7, with D unresolved. Germline V CDR1 and CDR2: SGDLS, YYNGEE. V lost 0 bases, J lost 3 bases, and 13 bases lay in between. There are 15 residues in the CDR3. CDR3 DNA: TGTGCCAGCAGCGTAGGACCCAGCGCTGACTACGAGCAGTACTTC. This sequence encodes CASSVGPSADYEQYF.

This clonotype was counted a single time. J is TRBJ2-1 and V is TRBV10-3, with unresolved D. CDR3 length equals 12 residues. Trimming left V 11 bases short and J 6 bases short, with 14 bases between. CDR1 is ENHRY and CDR2 is SYGVKD in the germline V gene. CDR3 region: CAVLVPPNEQFF. The DNA of the CDR3 is TGTGCCGTCTTAGTCCCTCCCAATGAGCAGTTCTTC.

This clonotype has only a few counts. The chain is built from TRBV20-1 and TRBJ2-7; D tentatively reads TRBD1 or TRBD2 (5 bases each). This CDR3 spans 15 amino acids. Germline CDR1 DFQATT, CDR2 SNEGSKA (reference sequence). V dropped 6 bases and J dropped 1 base, with 19 bases sitting between them. This CDR3 is CSARKPGRSSYEQYF. In nucleotides, the CDR3 is TGCAGTGCCCGGAAACCGGGACGCAGTTCCTACGAGCAGTACTTC.

This clonotype showed up just a few times. The chain links TRBV7-9 to TRBJ2-1; D is unresolved. The end of the DNA aligns better with TRBJ2-7, so the J call may be wrong. In germline, CDR1 is SEHNR, CDR2 FQNEAQ (reference sequence). The CDR3 extends over 18 amino acids. The CDR3 protein is CASSLAKWWETTHNEQYF. The CDR3 nucleotides are TGTGCCAGCAGCTTAGCTAAATGGTGGGAAACTACCCACAATGAGCAGTACTTC.